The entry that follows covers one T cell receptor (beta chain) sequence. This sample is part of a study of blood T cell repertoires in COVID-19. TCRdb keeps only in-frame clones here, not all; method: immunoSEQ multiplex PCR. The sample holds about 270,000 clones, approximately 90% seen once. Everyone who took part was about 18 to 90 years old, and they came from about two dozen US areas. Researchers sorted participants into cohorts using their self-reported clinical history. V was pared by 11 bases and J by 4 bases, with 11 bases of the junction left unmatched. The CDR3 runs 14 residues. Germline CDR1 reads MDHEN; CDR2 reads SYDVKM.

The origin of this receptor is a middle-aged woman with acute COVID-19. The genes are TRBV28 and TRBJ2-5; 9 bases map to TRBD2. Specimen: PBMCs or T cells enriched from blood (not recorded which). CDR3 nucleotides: TGTGCCTCCGGGGCGGGGGGGCGATTAGAGACCCAGTACTTC. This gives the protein CASGAGGRLETQYF.